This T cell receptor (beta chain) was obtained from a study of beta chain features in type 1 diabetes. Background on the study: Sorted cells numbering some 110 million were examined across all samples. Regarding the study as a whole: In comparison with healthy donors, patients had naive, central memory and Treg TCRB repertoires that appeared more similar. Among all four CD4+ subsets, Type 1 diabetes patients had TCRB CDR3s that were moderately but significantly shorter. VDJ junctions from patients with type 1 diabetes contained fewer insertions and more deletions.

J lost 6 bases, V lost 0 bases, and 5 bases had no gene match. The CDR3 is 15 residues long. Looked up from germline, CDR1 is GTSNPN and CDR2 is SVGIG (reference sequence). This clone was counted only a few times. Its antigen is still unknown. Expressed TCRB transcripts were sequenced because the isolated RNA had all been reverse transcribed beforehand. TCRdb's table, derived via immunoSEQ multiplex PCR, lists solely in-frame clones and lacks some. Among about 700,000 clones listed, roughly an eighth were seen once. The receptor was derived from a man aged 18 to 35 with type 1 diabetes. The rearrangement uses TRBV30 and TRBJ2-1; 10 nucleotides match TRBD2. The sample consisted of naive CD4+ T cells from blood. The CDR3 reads CAWSVLAGSLNEQFF. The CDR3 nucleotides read TGTGCCTGGAGTGTACTAGCGGGGTCCCTCAATGAGCAGTTCTTC.